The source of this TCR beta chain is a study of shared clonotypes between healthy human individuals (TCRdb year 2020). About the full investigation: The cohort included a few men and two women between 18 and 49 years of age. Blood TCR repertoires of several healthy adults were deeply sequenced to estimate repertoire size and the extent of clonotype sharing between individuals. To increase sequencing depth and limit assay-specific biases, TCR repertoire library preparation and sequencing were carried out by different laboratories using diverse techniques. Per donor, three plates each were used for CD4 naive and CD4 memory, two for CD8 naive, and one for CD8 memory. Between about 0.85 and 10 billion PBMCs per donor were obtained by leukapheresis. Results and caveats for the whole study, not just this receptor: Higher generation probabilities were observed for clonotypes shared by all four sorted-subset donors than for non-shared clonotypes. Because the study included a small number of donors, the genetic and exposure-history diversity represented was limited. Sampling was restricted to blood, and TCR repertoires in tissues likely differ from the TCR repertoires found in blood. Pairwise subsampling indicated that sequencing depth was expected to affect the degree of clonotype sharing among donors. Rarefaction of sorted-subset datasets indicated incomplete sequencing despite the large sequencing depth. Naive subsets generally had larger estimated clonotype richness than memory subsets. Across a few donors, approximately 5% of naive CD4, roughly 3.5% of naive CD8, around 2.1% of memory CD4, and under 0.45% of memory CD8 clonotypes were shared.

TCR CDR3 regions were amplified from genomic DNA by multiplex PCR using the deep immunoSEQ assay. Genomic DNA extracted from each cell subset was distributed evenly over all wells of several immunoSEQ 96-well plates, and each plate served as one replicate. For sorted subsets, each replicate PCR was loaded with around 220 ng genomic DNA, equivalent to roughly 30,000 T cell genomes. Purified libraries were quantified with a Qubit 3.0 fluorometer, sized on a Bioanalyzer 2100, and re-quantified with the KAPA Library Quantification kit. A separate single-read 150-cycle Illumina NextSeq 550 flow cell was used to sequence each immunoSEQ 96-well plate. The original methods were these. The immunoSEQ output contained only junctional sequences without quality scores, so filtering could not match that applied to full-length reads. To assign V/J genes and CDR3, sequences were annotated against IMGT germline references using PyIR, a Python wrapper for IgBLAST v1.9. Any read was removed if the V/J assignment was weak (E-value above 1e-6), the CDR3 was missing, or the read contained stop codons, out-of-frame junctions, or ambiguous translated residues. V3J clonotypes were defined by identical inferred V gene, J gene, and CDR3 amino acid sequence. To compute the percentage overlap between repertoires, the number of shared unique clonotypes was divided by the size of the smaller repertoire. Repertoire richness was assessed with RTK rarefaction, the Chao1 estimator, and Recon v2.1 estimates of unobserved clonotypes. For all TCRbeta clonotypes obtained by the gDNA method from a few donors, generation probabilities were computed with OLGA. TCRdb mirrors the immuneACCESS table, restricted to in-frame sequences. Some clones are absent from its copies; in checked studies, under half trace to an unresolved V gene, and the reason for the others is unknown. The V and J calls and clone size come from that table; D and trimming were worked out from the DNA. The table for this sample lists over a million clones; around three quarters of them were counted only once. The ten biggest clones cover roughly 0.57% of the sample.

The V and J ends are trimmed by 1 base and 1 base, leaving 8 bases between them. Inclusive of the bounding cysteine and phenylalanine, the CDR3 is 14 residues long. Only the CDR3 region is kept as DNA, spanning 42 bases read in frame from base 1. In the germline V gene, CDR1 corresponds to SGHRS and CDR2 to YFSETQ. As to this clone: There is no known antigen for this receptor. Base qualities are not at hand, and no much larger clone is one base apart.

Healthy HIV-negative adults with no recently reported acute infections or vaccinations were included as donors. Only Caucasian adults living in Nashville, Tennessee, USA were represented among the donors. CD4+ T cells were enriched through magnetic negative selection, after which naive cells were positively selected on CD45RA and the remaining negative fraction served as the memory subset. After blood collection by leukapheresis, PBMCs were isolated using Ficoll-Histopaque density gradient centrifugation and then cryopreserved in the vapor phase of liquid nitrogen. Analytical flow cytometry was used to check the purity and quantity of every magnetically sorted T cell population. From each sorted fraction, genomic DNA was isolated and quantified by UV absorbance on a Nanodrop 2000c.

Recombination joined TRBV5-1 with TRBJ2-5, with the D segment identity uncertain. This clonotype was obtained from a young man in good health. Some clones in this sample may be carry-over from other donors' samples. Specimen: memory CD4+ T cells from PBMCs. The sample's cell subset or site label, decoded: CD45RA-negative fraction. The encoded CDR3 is CASSLQNSQETQYF. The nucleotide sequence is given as TGCGCCAGCAGCTTGCAGAACAGCCAAGAGACCCAGTACTTC.